This T cell receptor beta chain was obtained from a study of T cells in Graves' hyperthyroidism and ophthalmopathy. The investigators amplified TCR beta CDR3 regions from RNA transcripts. First-round RT-PCR of the TCR CDR3 relied on the HTBI primer set. TCRdb passed the multiplex PCR reads through MiXCR, listing each CDR3 protein once. Of 300,000 to 450,000 distinct CDR3 sequences detected, roughly 13% appear once; the ten largest clones hold 9% to 9.5%. This clonotype came up many times. PBMCs were derived from roughly 10 ml fresh peripheral blood. Trimming removed 2 bases from V and 7 bases from J, with 14 bases in between. The CDR3 has 15 residues. Germline V CDR1 and CDR2: KGHSH, LQKENI.

Sequences were obtained from blood. The chain couples TRBV18 to TRBJ1-4; tentatively, D is TRBD1 (6 bases). The clonotype comes from a woman between 18 and 30 years old with Graves' hyperthyroidism. The CDR3 sequence is CASSPSLVQGEKLFF. The CDR3 DNA follows: TGTGCCAGCTCACCAAGCTTGGTACAGGGTGAAAAACTGTTTTTT.